Sequencing of this TCR beta chain was carried out in a study of PD-1 blockade in classical Hodgkin lymphoma. Study-wide findings and caveats: Exclusion was applied to patients who started nivolumab under 1 year after ASCT. Whereas CD4+ TCR diversity had risen significantly by C4D1, CD8+ TCR diversity had not. Baseline TCR diversity was reportedly lower in newly diagnosed patients than in healthy donors. It was reported as lower still in relapsed/refractory patients.

Sequencing was performed with immunoSEQ multiplex PCR; in TCRdb, only in-frame clones are kept and a portion is missing. The sample has roughly 94,000 clones, about 93% seen once; the top ten hold roughly 2.1%. Turning to this clone: Its cognate antigen is unknown.

Time point in this sample: cycle 4 day 1 (C4D1), after 5 to 7 weeks of nivolumab. All trial patients relapsed after autologous stem cell transplantation. Trimming took 6 bases from V and 2 from J; bases not matched to a gene: 6. Germline CDR1 reads MNHNY; CDR2 reads SVGAGI (reference sequence). CDR3 length: 15 residues. The rearrangement uses TRBV6-6 and TRBJ2-7; TRBD1 aligns across 11 bases. The sequence was collected from a human donor with classical Hodgkin lymphoma. Specimen: peripheral blood mononuclear cells (PBMCs), collected before the fourth cycle of nivolumab. The CDR3 nucleotides read TGTGCCAGCAGGGCCGGACAGGGGGCCACCTACGAGCAGTACTTC. It codes for CASRAGQGATYEQYF.